The 4 T cell receptor beta chains in this list originate from one sample, sequenced in a study of blood T cell repertoires in COVID-19. Measured with immunoSEQ multiplex PCR; TCRdb has only the in-frame clones, and not every one. This sample yields 65,000 to 90,000 clones, of which approximately 90% are seen a single time; under 7.5% belongs to the top ten. Specimen: peripheral blood. The origin of the receptors is a woman aged 80 or over with acute or convalescent COVID-19.

CDR3 in DNA: TGTGCCACCACGACACTTGGACAGGGGGCCGGAAATGAGCAGTTCTTC. It is translated as CATTTLGQGAGNEQFF. V is TRBV10-3 and J is TRBJ2-1; 11 bases agree with TRBD1. Germline V gene data show CDR1 as ENHRY and CDR2 as SYGVKD. CDR3 length equals 16 residues. The J segment lost 7 bases and the V segment lost 10 bases, leaving 15 bases of the junction unmatched.

This clone was seen a single time. The chain recombines TRBV19 with TRBJ2-4, with 7 bases aligning to TRBD1. The V gene's germline CDR1 is LNHDA and CDR2 SQIVND (reference sequence). This CDR3 has 14 amino acids. The V and J ends lost 3 bases and 6 bases, in that order; junction bases with no gene match: 5. Here the CDR3 DNA reads TGTGCCAGTAGTATCGGACAGGACACAAACATTCAGTACTTC. It codes for CASSIGQDTNIQYF.

The genes are TRBV10-1 and TRBJ2-5, with a weak D call TRBD1 (6 bases). Deletions cut 6 bases from V and 2 bases from J, with 16 bases between. Germline V CDR1 and CDR2: WNHNN, SYGVQD (reference sequence). This CDR3 is built from 15 residues. The CDR3 region is CASRSRDITQETQYF. For the CDR3, the DNA is TGCGCCAGCAGGTCGAGGGACATCACTCAAGAGACCCAGTACTTC.

This chain uses TRBV20-1 with TRBJ1-6; 10 positions match TRBD1. Germline V gives CDR1 DFQATT, CDR2 SNEGSKA (reference sequence). V was clipped by 3 bases and J by 5 bases; unmatched bases: 7. CDR3 length: 16 amino acids. The CDR3 bases are TGCAGTGCTAGTGGTGGGACAGGGGTTAATAATTCACCCCTCCACTTT. Translated: CSASGGTGVNNSPLHF.